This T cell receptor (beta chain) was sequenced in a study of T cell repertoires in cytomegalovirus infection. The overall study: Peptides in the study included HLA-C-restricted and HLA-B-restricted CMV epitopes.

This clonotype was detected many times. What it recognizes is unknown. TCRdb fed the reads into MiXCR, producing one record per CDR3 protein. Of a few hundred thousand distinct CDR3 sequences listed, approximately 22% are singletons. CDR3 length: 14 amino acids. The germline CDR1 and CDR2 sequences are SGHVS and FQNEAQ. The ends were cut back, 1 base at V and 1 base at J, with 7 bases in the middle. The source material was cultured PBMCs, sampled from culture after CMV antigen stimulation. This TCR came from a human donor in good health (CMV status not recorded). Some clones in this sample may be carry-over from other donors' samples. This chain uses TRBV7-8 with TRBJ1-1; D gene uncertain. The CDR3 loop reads CASSLDSWNTEAFF. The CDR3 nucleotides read TGTGCCAGCAGCTTAGATAGCTGGAACACTGAAGCTTTCTTT. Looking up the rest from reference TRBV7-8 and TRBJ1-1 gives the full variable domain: GAGVSQSPRYKVAKRGQDVALRCDPISGHVSLFWYQQALGQGPEFLTYFQNEAQLDKSGLPSDRFFAERPEGSVSTLKIQRTQQEDSAVYLCASSLDSWNTEAFFGQGTRLTVV.